This TCR beta chain stems from a study of blood T cell repertoires in COVID-19. For the study at large: The United States, Italy and Spain supplied acute and convalescent COVID-19 samples. Sources were T cells, B-cell-depleted T cells, or PBMCs; the material itself was cDNA or gDNA.

Germline CDR1 SGHRS, CDR2 YFSETQ. This CDR3 spans 15 amino acids. Losses at the gene ends were 6 bases for V and 0 bases for J; bases not matched to a gene: 6. Produced via immunoSEQ multiplex PCR; TCRdb's table is partial and in-frame only. The table has about 200,000 clones, roughly 84% seen once. The sequence came from a woman in her thirties or forties who had recovered from COVID-19. Sequencing was done on a sample of peripheral blood. V and J are TRBV5-1 and TRBJ1-2, with TRBD1 matching 9 bases. CDR3 residues: CASTDRGGANYGYTF. In nucleotides, the CDR3 is TGCGCCAGCACCGACAGGGGGGGAGCTAACTATGGCTACACCTTC. Drawing the rest from reference TRBV5-1 and TRBJ1-2, the complete variable domain is KAGVTQTPRYLIKTRGQQVTLSCSPISGHRSVSWYQQTPGQGLQFLFEYFSETQRNKGNFPGRFSGRQFSNSRSEMNVSTLELGDSALYLCASTDRGGANYGYTFGSGTRLTVV.